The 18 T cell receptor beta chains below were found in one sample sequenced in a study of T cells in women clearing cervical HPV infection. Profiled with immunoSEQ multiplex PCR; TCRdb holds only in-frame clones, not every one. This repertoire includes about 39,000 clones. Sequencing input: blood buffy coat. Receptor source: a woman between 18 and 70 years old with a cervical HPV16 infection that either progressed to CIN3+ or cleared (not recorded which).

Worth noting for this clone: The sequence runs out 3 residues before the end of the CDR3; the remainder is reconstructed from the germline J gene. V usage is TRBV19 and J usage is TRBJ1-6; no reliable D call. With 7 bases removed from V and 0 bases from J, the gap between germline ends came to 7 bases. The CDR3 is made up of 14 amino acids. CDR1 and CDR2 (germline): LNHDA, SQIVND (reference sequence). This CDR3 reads CASKDNSYNSPLHF. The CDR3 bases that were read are TGTGCCAGTAAAGACAACTCCTATAATTCACCC.

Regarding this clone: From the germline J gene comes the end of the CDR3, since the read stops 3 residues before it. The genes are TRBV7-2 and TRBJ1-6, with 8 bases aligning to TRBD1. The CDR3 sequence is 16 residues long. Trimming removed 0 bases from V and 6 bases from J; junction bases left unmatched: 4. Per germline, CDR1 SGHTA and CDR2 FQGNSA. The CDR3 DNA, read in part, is TGTGCCAGCAGCTTAGCCGGGACAGGTATTAATTCACCC. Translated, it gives CASSLAGTGINSP. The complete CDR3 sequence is CASSLAGTGINSPLHF.

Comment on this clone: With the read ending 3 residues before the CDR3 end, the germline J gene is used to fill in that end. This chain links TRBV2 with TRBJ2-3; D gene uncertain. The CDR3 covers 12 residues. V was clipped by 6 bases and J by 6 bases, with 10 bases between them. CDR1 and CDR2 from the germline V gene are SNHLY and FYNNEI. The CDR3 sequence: CASRAPLDTQYF. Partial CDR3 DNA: TGTGCCAGCAGGGCCCCTTTGGATACG.

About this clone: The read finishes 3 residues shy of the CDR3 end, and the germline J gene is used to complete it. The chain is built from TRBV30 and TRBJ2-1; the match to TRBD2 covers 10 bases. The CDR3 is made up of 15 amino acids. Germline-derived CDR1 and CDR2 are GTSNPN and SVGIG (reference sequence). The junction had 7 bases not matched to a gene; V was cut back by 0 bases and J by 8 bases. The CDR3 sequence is CAWSVQREGRYEQFF. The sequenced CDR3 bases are TGTGCCTGGAGTGTCCAGCGGGAGGGCCGCTATGAG. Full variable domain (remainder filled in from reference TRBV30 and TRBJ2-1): SQTIHQWPATLVQPVGSPLSLECTVEGTSNPNLYWYRQAAGRGLQLLFYSVGIGQISSEVPQNLSASRPQDRQFILSSKKLLLSDSGFYLCAWSVQREGRYEQFFGPGTRLTVL.

CDR3 DNA, as far as it was read: TGCGCCAGCAGCTTGGCCGTAGCGGGAGGCTCAGATACG. It translates to CASSLAVAGGSDT. The entire CDR3 protein reads CASSLAVAGGSDTQYF. The gene calls are TRBV5-1 and TRBJ2-3; 10 bases line up with TRBD2. The CDR3 end is not reached by the read, which stops 3 residues before it; the germline J gene fills it in. Germline CDR1 and CDR2: SGHRS and YFSETQ. The V gene end was trimmed by 0 bases and the J gene end by 4 bases; junction bases not matched to a gene: 5. This CDR3 is built from 16 residues.

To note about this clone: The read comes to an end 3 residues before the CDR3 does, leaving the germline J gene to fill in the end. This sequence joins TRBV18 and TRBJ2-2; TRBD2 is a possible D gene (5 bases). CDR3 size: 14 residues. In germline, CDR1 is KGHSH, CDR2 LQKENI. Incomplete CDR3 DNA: TGTGCCAGCTCACCGCGGACTGAGGAAGAAAAG. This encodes CASSPRTEEEK. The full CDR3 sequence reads CASSPRTEEEKLFF.

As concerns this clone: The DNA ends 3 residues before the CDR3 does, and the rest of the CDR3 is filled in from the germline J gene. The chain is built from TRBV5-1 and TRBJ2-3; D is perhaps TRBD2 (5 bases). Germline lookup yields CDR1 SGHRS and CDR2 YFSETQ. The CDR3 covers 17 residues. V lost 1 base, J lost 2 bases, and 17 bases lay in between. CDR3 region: CASSLHRSASYTDTQYF. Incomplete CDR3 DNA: TGCGCCAGCAGCTTGCATCGCTCGGCTAGCTACACAGATACG.

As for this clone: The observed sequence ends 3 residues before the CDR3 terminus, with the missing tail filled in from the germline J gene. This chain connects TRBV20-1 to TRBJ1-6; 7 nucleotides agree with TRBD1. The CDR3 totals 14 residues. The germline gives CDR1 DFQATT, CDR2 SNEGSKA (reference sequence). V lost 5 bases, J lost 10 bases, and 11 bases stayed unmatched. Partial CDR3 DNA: TGCAGTGCTGAGATACAGGGGAGGATATCACCC. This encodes CSAEIQGRISP. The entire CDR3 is CSAEIQGRISPLHF.

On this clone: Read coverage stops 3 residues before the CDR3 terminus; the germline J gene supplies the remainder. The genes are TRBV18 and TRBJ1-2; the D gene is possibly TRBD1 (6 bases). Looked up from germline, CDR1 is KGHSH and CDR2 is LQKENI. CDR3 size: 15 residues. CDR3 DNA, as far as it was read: TGTGCCAGCTCACCACAACAGGGAGTGGGGTACGAC. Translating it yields CASSPQQGVGYD. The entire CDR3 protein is CASSPQQGVGYDYTF.

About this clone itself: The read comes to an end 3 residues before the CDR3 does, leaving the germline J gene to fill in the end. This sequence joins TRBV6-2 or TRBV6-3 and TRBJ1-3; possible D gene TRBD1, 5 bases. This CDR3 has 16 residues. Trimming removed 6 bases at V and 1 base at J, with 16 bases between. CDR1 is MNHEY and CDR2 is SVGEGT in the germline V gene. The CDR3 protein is CASSQTQGTSGNTIYF. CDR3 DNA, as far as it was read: TGTGCCAGCAGCCAAACCCAGGGAACGTCTGGAAACACC.

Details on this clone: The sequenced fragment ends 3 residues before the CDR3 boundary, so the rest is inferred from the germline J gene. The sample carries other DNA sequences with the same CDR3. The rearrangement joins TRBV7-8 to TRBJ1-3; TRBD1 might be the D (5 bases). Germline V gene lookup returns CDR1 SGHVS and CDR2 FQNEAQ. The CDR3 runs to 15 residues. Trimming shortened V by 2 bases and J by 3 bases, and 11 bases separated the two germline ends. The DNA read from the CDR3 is TGTGCCAGCAGCTTAAGGGGAGATCATGGAAACACC. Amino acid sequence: CASSLRGDHGNT. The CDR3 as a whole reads CASSLRGDHGNTIYF.

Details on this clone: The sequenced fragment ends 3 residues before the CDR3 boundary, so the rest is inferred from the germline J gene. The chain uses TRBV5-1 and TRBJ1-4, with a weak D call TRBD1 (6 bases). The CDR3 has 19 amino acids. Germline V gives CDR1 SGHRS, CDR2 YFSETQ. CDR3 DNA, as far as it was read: TGCGCCAGCAGCCCCTATAGCCAGGGGATAGCCTCCGGGGCCAACGTA. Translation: CASSPYSQGIASGANV. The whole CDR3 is CASSPYSQGIASGANVLFF.

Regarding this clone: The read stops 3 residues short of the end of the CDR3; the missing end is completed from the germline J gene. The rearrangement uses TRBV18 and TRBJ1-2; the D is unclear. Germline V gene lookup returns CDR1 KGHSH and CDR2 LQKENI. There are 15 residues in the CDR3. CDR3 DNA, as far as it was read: TGTGCCAGCTCACCAAGCGGACCAGCCTCCTACGAC. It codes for CASSPSGPASYD. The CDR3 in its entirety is CASSPSGPASYDYTF.

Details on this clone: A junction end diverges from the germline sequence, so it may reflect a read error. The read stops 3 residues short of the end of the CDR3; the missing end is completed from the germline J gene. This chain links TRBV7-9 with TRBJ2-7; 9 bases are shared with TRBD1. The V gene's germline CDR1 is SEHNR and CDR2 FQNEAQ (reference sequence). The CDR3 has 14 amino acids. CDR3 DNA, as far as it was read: TGTGCCCGCAGCTTAGCAGGGACAGGGTACGAG. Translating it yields CARSLAGTGYE. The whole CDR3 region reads CARSLAGTGYEQYF.

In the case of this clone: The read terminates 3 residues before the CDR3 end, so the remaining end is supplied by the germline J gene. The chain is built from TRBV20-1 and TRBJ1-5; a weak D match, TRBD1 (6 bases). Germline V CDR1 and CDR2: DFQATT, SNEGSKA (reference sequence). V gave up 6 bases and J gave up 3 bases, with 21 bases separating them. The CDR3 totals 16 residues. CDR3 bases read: TGCAGTGCAAGCAAGGGACACTTATATGACAATCAGCCC. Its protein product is CSASKGHLYDNQP. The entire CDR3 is CSASKGHLYDNQPQHF.

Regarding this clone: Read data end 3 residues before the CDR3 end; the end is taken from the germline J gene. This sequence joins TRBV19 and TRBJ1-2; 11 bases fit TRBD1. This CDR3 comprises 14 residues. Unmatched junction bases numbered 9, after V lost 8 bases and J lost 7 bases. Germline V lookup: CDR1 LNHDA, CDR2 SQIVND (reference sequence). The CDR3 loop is CASHPGQGVGGYTF. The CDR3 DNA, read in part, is TGTGCCAGTCATCCGGGACAGGGGGTAGGTGGC. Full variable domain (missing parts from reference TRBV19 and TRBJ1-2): DGGITQSPKYLFRKEGQNVTLSCEQNLNHDAMYWYRQDPGQGLRLIYYSQIVNDFQKGDIAEGYSVSREKKESFPLTVTSAQKNPTAFYLCASHPGQGVGGYTFGSGTRLTVV.

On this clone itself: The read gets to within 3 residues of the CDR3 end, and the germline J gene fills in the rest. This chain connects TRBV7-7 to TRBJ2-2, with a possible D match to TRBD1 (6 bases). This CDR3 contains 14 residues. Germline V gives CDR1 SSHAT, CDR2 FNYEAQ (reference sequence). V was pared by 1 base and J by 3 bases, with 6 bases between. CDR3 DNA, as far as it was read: TGTGCCAGCAGCTTAGGGACAGACACCGGGGAG. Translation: CASSLGTDTGE. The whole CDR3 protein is CASSLGTDTGELFF.

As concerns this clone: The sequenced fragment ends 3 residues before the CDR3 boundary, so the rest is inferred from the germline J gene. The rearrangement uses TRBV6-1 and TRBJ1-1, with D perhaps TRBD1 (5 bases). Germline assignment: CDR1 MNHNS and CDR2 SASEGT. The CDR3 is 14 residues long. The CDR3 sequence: CASSEGGRDRQAFF. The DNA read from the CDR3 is TGTGCCAGCAGTGAAGGCGGCAGGGATAGGCAG.